The next 10 T cell receptor beta chains were all read from a single sample in a study of beta chain features in type 1 diabetes. Sequencing targeted expressed TCRB transcripts, as all isolated RNA had been reverse transcribed. Produced via immunoSEQ multiplex PCR; TCRdb's table is partial and in-frame only. Among 350,000 to 450,000 clones listed, approximately 15% were seen once. Sequences were obtained from naive CD4+ T cells from blood. These receptors all stem from a man in his thirties or forties in good health.

This clone was counted only a few times. The CDR3 region has the DNA TGTGCCAGCAGCCGAACGGGGGGACTCCAAGAGACCCAGTACTTC. Residues: CASSRTGGLQETQYF. The chain has TRBV5-4 and TRBJ2-5, with 7 bases lining up with TRBD2. The CDR3 loop spans 15 amino acids. V was clipped by 4 bases and J by 1 base; unmatched bases: 7. Germline loops: CDR1 SGHNT, CDR2 YYREEE (reference sequence).

The V gene is TRBV12-5, the J gene TRBJ1-1, with D hard to call. The ends were cut back, 1 base at V and 9 bases at J, with 0 bases in the middle. Germline V gene data show CDR1 as LGHNT and CDR2 as FRNRAP. The CDR3 consists of 9 residues. The CDR3 region is CASGLEAFF. Here the CDR3 DNA reads TGTGCTAGTGGTTTGGAAGCTTTCTTT.

J is TRBJ2-3 and V is TRBV25-1, with D maybe TRBD2 (5 bases). Germline CDR1 and CDR2: MGHDK and SYGVNS. CDR3 length: 14 amino acids. V lost 3 bases and J 0 bases, leaving 7 bases between the germline ends. For the CDR3, the DNA is TGTGCCAGCAGTGATACGGGGAGCACAGATACGCAGTATTTT. Its translation is CASSDTGSTDTQYF.

The rearrangement uses TRBV7-9 and TRBJ2-3; TRBD2 might be the D (6 bases). In germline, CDR1 is SEHNR, CDR2 FQNEAQ (reference sequence). V dropped 9 bases and J dropped 2 bases, with 12 bases sitting between them. CDR3 size: 13 residues. In nucleotides, the CDR3 is TGTGCCAGAGGGGACTTGAACACAGATACGCAGTATTTT. Translation: CARGDLNTDTQYF.

This clone was counted only a few times. This rearrangement joins TRBV29-1 to TRBJ1-1; D is perhaps TRBD1 (6 bases). Germline-derived CDR1 and CDR2 are SQVTM and ANQGSEA. CDR3 length: 12 amino acids. V was cut by 6 bases and J by 6 bases, with 14 bases left in between. The DNA for the CDR3 is TGCAGCGTCGAACAGGGTTTCTCTGAAGCTTTCTTT. Translation gives CSVEQGFSEAFF.

The chain employs TRBV7-2 and TRBJ2-7; D is unresolved. Germline V gene lookup returns CDR1 SGHTA and CDR2 FQGNSA. This CDR3 has 12 residues. The V end lost 6 bases, the J end lost 3 bases, and 9 bases lay between the germline ends. The CDR3 coding sequence is TGTGCCAGCAGGGCAAATAGCTACGAGCAGTACTTC. Translation: CASRANSYEQYF.

This clone was recorded once. The chain joins TRBV4-3 to TRBJ2-1; 11 nucleotides agree with TRBD2. Germline loops: CDR1 LGHNA, CDR2 YSLEER. V lost 3 bases, J lost 3 bases, and 4 bases stayed unmatched. This CDR3 is built from 16 residues. Here the CDR3 DNA reads TGCGCCAGCAGCCACCGTACTAGCGGGGGCTACAATGAGCAGTTCTTC. Its protein is CASSHRTSGGYNEQFF.

This clone showed up just a few times. Here the CDR3 reads CAWTGNGNQPQHF. CDR3 nucleotide sequence: TGTGCCTGGACAGGGAACGGCAATCAGCCCCAGCATTTT. The V gene is TRBV30, the J gene TRBJ1-5, with a possible D match to TRBD1 (5 bases). The CDR3 is 13 amino acids. Germline V gene sequence: CDR1 GTSNPN, CDR2 SVGIG (reference sequence). Between the trimmed V and J ends, which lost 4 bases and 2 bases, there was a span of 9 bases.

This chain uses TRBV20-1 with TRBJ1-1; D possibly corresponds to TRBD1 (6 bases). Trimming removed 4 bases at V and 11 bases at J, with 14 bases between. Per germline, CDR1 DFQATT and CDR2 SNEGSKA (reference sequence). The CDR3 runs 11 residues. The CDR3, as DNA: TGCAGTGCTACGCGGGGGCGCGGGGCTTTCTTT. This codes for CSATRGRGAFF.

This clone was picked up a small number of times. The chain has TRBV2 and TRBJ1-5; 9 bases match TRBD1. Germline CDR1 and CDR2: SNHLY and FYNNEI. The trim removed 6 bases at V and 6 bases at J, leaving 9 bases unmatched. The CDR3 covers 15 residues. This CDR3 reads CASREDRGGSQPQHF. In DNA form, the CDR3 reads TGTGCCAGCAGAGAGGACAGGGGAGGAAGTCAGCCCCAGCATTTT.